The 17 T cell receptor beta chains below come from one sample, sequenced in a study of CD8 T cells in ankylosing spondylitis. MiXCR, applied by TCRdb to the 5' RACE reads, yields one record per CDR3 protein. Found here are some 250,000 distinct CDR3 sequences, about 24% of them singletons; the top ten hold over 0.55%. The sequencing input was blood, either unsorted or a sorted T cell fraction (not recorded which). The receptor set was obtained from a male donor with ankylosing spondylitis or in good health (not recorded which).

The V and J genes are TRBV5-1 and TRBJ2-7; D remains unclear. Per germline, CDR1 SGHRS and CDR2 YFSETQ. V lost 0 bases and J 6 bases, leaving 16 bases between the germline ends. This CDR3 has 15 amino acids. The DNA of the CDR3 is TGCGCCAGCAGCTTGGGTCTAGGGCTTGGCGTCGAGCAGTACTTC. It translates to CASSLGLGLGVEQYF.

This clonotype has more than one count but fewer than ten. V gene TRBV29-1 combines with J gene TRBJ2-3; the D is unclear. The CDR3 is 12 amino acids. Trimming cost V 2 bases and J 0 bases, with 3 bases left between them. Germline V gene sequence: CDR1 SQVTM, CDR2 ANQGSEA. The DNA of the CDR3 is TGCAGCGTTGAAATCAGCACAGATACGCAGTATTTT. Translated: CSVEISTDTQYF.

This clonotype was picked up many times. The gene calls are TRBV15 and TRBJ1-4; 7 bases map to TRBD1. J was trimmed by 5 bases and V by 4 bases; bases with no gene match: 4. The CDR3 runs 14 residues. Germline CDR1 reads LNHNV; CDR2 reads YYDKDF (reference sequence). The CDR3 region is CATSTDRTNEKLFF. The DNA of the CDR3 is TGTGCCACCAGCACGGACAGGACCAATGAAAAACTGTTTTTT. The complete variable domain, with remaining parts taken from reference TRBV15 and TRBJ1-4, reads DAMVIQNPRYQVTQFGKPVTLSCSQTLNHNVMYWYQQKSSQAPKLLFHYYDKDFNNEADTPDNFQSRRPNTSFCFLDIRSPGLGDTAMYLCATSTDRTNEKLFFGSGTQLSVL.

Details on this clonotype: A read error may produce the germline difference seen at one junction end. This sequence joins TRBV7-2 and TRBJ2-3; 9 nucleotides line up with TRBD1. CDR3 length: 15 residues. The germline V gene encodes CDR1 SGHTA and CDR2 FQGNSA. The CDR3 protein is CASSWDRASGDMQYF. The CDR3 nucleotides are TGTGCCAGCAGCTGGGACAGGGCTTCTGGAGATATGCAGTATTTT.

This clonotype was observed a few times. This sequence joins TRBV5-1 and TRBJ2-5; TRBD2 matches 13 bases. Germline V gene data show CDR1 as SGHRS and CDR2 as YFSETQ. The CDR3 runs to 18 residues. The trim removed 4 bases at V and 0 bases at J, leaving 9 bases unmatched. The CDR3 DNA follows: TGCGCCAGCAGCCTGGGACTAGCGGGGAGCCCGTACCAAGAGACCCAGTACTTC. This encodes CASSLGLAGSPYQETQYF. The full variable domain, with the rest looked up from reference TRBV5-1 and TRBJ2-5, is KAGVTQTPRYLIKTRGQQVTLSCSPISGHRSVSWYQQTPGQGLQFLFEYFSETQRNKGNFPGRFSGRQFSNSRSEMNVSTLELGDSALYLCASSLGLAGSPYQETQYFGPGTRLLVL.

This clonotype was counted many times. The chain combines TRBV12-3 or TRBV12-4 with TRBJ2-7, with 13 bases identical to TRBD2. V lost 5 bases and J lost 5; bases outside the gene matches: 3. This CDR3 is built from 14 residues. CDR3 DNA: TGTGCCAGCAGTCCAGGACTAGCGGGGGACGAGCAGTACTTC. It is translated as CASSPGLAGDEQYF.

The table lists this clonotype with a count of one. CDR3 nucleotides: TGTGCCAGCAGCTTGGGGGGGGCCTTTAATGAGCAGTTCTTC. Its translation: CASSLGGAFNEQFF. The V and J genes are TRBV11-2 and TRBJ2-1; D is possibly TRBD2 (7 bases). Germline-derived CDR1 and CDR2 are SGHAT and FQNNGV. The CDR3 covers 14 residues. V dropped 3 bases and J dropped 7 bases, with 13 bases sitting between them.

This clonotype was counted at least ten times. The chain is built from TRBV9 and TRBJ2-7; TRBD1 matches 8 bases. Germline V gives CDR1 SGDLS, CDR2 YYNGEE. This CDR3 region has 16 residues. J gave up 3 bases and V 2 bases, and 10 bases lay outside the gene matches. In DNA, the CDR3 is TGTGCCAGCAGCGTTAAGTGGGACGACAGGGGCTACGAGCAGTACTTC. It encodes CASSVKWDDRGYEQYF.

The sample holds many counts of this clonotype. The V and J genes are TRBV5-5 and TRBJ1-4; D is ambiguous. This CDR3 is 13 amino acids long. CDR1 is SGHKS and CDR2 is YYEKEE in the germline V gene (reference sequence). V dropped 2 bases and J dropped 7 bases, with 9 bases sitting between them. The CDR3, as DNA: TGTGCCAGCAGCTTATGGTCGGGTGAAAAACTGTTTTTT. This gives the protein CASSLWSGEKLFF.

The rearrangement uses TRBV11-1 and TRBJ2-5; D perhaps matches TRBD1 (6 bases). The CDR3 consists of 14 residues. Germline CDR1 SGHAT, CDR2 FQDESV (reference sequence). Trimming removed 3 bases from V and 6 bases from J, with 14 bases in between. The CDR3 loop reads CASSFARGAQTQYF. The CDR3 coding sequence is TGTGCCAGCAGCTTCGCCAGGGGCGCTCAGACCCAGTACTTC.

In its sample, this clonotype was seen many times. This rearrangement joins TRBV5-1 to TRBJ1-3; D possibly corresponds to TRBD1 (6 bases). V lost 4 bases and J 2 bases, leaving 13 bases between the germline ends. The CDR3 spans 15 residues. Germline values: CDR1 SGHRS, CDR2 YFSETQ. The CDR3 is CASSREDRTGNTIYF. The CDR3 nucleotides are TGCGCCAGCAGCCGAGAGGACAGAACTGGAAACACCATATATTTT.

V is TRBV25-1 and J is TRBJ2-3; TRBD2 matches 12 bases. J gave up 6 bases and V 5 bases, and 3 bases lay outside the gene matches. The CDR3 length is 14 residues. Germline values: CDR1 MGHDK, CDR2 SYGVNS. The CDR3 is CASSTTSGGDTQYF. CDR3 nucleotides: TGTGCCAGCAGTACTACTAGCGGGGGGGATACGCAGTATTTT.

V gene TRBV3-1 combines with J gene TRBJ2-7; TRBD1 matches 9 bases. Germline trimming cut 4 bases from V and 3 bases from J; bases unmatched to any gene: 13. In germline, CDR1 is LGHDT, CDR2 YNNKEL (reference sequence). The CDR3 extends over 17 amino acids. In DNA, the CDR3 is TGTGCCAGCAGCCCCCTCCCATCGACAGGGGGTTGCTACGAGCAGTACTTC. Its translation is CASSPLPSTGGCYEQYF.

The CDR3 loop is CSADGTEETQYF. DNA of the CDR3: TGCAGTGCTGATGGCACCGAGGAGACCCAGTACTTC. The chain joins TRBV20-1 to TRBJ2-5; no clear D. Trimming removed 5 bases from V and 5 bases from J, with 12 bases in between. The length of the CDR3 is 12 residues. CDR1 and CDR2 (germline): DFQATT, SNEGSKA (reference sequence).

In this sample, this clonotype turned up many times. The DNA for the CDR3 is TGTGCCAGCAGCTTAGTACCTCGGGACCGTTCGAGGGGTACGGCCAAAAACATTCAGTACTTC. Translated: CASSLVPRDRSRGTAKNIQYF. The genes are TRBV11-1 and TRBJ2-4, with D tentatively TRBD1 or TRBD2 (5 bases each). Germline CDR1 reads SGHAT; CDR2 reads FQDESV (reference sequence). The CDR3 has 21 residues. V lost 1 base and J lost 1, with 26 bases in between.

V usage is TRBV20-1 and J usage is TRBJ1-4; D not resolved. The CDR3 covers 11 residues. Per the germline V gene, CDR1 is DFQATT and CDR2 is SNEGSKA (reference sequence). V was trimmed by 0 bases and J by 5 bases, leaving 1 base between them. DNA for the CDR3: TGCAGTGCTAGAGACAATGAAAAACTGTTTTTT. It specifies CSARDNEKLFF.

The chain is built from TRBV7-9 and TRBJ2-5; D is possibly TRBD1 or TRBD2 (5 bases each). Trimming cost V 1 base and J 4 bases, with 13 bases left between them. CDR1 and CDR2 (germline): SEHNR, FQNEAQ (reference sequence). The length of the CDR3 is 15 residues. The CDR3 loop is CASSLEGTWGETQYF. As DNA, the CDR3 is TGTGCCAGCAGCTTAGAGGGGACCTGGGGAGAGACCCAGTACTTC. Looking up the rest from reference TRBV7-9 and TRBJ2-5 gives the full variable domain: DTGVSQNPRHKITKRGQNVTFRCDPISEHNRLYWYRQTLGQGPEFLTYFQNEAQLEKSRLLSDRFSAERPKGSFSTLEIQRTEQGDSAMYLCASSLEGTWGETQYFGPGTRLLVL.